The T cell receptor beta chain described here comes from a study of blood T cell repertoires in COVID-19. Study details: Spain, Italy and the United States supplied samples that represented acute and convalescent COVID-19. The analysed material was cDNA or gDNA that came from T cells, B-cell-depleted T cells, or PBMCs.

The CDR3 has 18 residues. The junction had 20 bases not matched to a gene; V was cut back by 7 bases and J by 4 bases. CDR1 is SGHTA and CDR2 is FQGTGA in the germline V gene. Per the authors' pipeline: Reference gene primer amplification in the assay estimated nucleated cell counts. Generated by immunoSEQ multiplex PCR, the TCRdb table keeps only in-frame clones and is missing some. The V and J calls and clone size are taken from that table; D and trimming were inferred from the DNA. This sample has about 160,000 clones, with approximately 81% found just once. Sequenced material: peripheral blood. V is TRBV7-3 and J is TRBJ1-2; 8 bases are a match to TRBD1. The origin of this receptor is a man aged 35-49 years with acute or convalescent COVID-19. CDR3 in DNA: TGTGCCAGCACCTTTGGACCCAAATCAGGGGGCTGGGGCTATGGCTACACCTTC. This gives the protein CASTFGPKSGGWGYGYTF. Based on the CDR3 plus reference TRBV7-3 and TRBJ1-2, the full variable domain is GAGVSQTPSNKVTEKGKYVELRCDPISGHTALYWYRQSLGQGPEFLIYFQGTGAADDSGLPNDRFFAVRPEGSVSTLKIQRTERGDSAVYLCASTFGPKSGGWGYGYTFGSGTRLTVV.